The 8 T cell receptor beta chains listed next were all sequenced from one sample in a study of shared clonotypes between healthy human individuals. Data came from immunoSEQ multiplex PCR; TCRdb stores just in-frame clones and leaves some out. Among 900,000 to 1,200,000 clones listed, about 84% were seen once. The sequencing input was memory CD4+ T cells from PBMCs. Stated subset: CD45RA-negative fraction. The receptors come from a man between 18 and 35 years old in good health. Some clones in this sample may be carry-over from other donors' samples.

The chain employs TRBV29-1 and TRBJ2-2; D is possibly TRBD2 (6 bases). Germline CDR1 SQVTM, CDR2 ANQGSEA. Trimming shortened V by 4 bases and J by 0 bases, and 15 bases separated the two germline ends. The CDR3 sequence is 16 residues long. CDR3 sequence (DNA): TGCAGCGTTGTTCTCCTAGCGCCTACGAACACCGGGGAGCTGTTTTTT. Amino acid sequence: CSVVLLAPTNTGELFF.

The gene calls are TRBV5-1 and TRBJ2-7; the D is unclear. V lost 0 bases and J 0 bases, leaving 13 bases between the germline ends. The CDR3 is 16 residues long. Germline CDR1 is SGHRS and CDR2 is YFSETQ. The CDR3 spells CASSLVTTQNSYEQYF. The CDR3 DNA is TGCGCCAGCAGCTTGGTGACCACGCAGAACTCCTACGAGCAGTACTTC.

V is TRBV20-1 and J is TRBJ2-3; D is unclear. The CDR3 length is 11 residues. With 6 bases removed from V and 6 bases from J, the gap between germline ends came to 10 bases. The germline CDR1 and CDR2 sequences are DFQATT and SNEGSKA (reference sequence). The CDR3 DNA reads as TGCAGTGCGCGGCCCTGGGATACGCAGTATTTT. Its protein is CSARPWDTQYF.

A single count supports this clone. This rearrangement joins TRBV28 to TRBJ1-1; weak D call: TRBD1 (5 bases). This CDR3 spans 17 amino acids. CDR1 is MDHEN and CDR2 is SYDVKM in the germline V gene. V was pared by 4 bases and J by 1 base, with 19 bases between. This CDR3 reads CASSSPYDSRKNTEAFF. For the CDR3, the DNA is TGTGCCAGCAGTTCCCCCTACGACAGCAGGAAGAACACTGAAGCTTTCTTT.

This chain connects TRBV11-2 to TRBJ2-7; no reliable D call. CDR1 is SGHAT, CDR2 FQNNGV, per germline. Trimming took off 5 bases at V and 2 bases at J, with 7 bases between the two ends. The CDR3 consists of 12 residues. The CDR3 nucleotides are TGTGCCAGCAGCCCTGCCACCTACGAGCAGTACTTC. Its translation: CASSPATYEQYF.

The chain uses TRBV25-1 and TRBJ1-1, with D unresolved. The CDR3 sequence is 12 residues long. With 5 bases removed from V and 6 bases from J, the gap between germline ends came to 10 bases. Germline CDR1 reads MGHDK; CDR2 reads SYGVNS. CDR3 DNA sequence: TGTGCCAGCAGTTTGGTCGCTCCTGAAGCTTTCTTT. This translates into CASSLVAPEAFF. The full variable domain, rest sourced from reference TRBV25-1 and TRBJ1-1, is EADIYQTPRYLVIGTGKKITLECSQTMGHDKMYWYQQDPGMELHLIHYSYGVNSTEKGDLSSESTVSRIRTEHFPLTLESARPSHTSQYLCASSLVAPEAFFGQGTRLTVV.

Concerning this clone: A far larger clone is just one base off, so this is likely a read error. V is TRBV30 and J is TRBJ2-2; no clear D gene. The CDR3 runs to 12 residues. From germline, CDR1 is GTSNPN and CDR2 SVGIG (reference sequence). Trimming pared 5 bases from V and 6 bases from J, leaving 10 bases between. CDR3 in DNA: TGTGCCTGGGGCCTTTCGGCCGGGGAGCTGTTTTTT. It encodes CAWGLSAGELFF. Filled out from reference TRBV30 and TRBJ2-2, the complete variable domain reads SQTIHQWPATLVQPVGSPLSLECTVEGTSNPNLYWYRQAAGRGLQLLFYSVGIGQISSEVPQNLSASRPQDRQFILSSKKLLLSDSGFYLCAWGLSAGELFFGEGSRLTVL.

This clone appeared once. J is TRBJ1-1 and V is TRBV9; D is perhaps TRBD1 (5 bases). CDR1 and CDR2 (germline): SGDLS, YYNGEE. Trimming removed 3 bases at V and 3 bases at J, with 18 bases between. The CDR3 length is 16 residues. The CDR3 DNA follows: TGTGCCAGCAGCGGAGCCCTGACTCTGGGGGACACTGAAGCTTTCTTT. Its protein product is CASSGALTLGDTEAFF.